This entry features one TCR beta chain sequence. Its cognate antigen is unknown. Libraries were prepared by immunoSEQ multiplex PCR; TCRdb keeps only in-frame clonotypes and omits some of them. The sample has roughly 140,000 clones, 78% seen once. Germline V CDR1 and CDR2: MNHEY, SVGAGI. V trimming: 7 bases; J trimming: 0 bases; junction bases outside the gene matches: 4. The CDR3 totals 14 residues. With no exception, relapse followed autologous stem cell transplantation in all patients, and brentuximab vedotin exposure varied. The sample belongs to a study of PD-1 blockade in classical Hodgkin lymphoma. Broader study findings: By C4D1 there was a significant rise in CD4+ TCR diversity but not in CD8+ TCR diversity. Patients newly diagnosed and complete responders had comparable baseline diversity. Individuals who commenced nivolumab within less than 1 year of ASCT were excluded. Baseline TCR diversity was reportedly lower in newly diagnosed patients than in healthy donors. It was reported as lower still in relapsed/refractory patients.

The chain is built from TRBV6-5 and TRBJ2-7; 9 bases are a match to TRBD2. This clonotype was obtained from a human donor with classical Hodgkin lymphoma. The sequencing here drew on peripheral blood mononuclear cells (PBMCs), taken before the second cycle of nivolumab. The CDR3 region is CASKLSGSSYEQYF. In DNA, the CDR3 is TGTGCCAGCAAACTTAGCGGGAGCTCCTACGAGCAGTACTTC.